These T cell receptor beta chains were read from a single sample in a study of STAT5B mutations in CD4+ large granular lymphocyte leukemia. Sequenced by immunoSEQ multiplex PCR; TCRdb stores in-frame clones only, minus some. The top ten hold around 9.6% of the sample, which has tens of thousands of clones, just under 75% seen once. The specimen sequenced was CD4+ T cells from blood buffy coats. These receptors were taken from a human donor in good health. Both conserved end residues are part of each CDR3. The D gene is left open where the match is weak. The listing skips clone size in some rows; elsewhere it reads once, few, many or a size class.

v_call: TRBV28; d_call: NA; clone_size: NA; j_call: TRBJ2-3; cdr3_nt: NA; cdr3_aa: CASSSSPGLGTLGDTQYF
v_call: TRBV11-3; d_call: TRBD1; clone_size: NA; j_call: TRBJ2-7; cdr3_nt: TGTGCCAGCAGCTGGGGACAGGGCTACGAGCAGTACTTC; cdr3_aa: CASSWGQGYEQYF
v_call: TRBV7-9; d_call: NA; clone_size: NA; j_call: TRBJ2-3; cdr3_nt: TGTGCCAGCAGTCCGGGGTTCAACCGCGCAGATACGCAGTATTTT; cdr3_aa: CASSPGFNRADTQYF
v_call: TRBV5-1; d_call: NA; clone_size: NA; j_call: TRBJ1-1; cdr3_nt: TGCGCCAGCAGCTTCGAGGGGAACACTGAAGCTTTCTTT; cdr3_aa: CASSFEGNTEAFF
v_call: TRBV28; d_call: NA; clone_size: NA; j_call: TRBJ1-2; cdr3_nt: TGTGCCAGCAGTCAGATACAGGGAAAGAACTATGGCTACACCTTC; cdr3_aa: CASSQIQGKNYGYTF
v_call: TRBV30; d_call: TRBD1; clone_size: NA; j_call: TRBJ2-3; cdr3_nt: TGTGCCTCCCCCGCAGGACAGGGAAATGTTCGCGGCACAGATACGCAGTATTTT; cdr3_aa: CASPAGQGNVRGTDTQYF
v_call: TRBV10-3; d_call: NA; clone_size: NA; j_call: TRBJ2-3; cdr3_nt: TGTGCCACCCTCGAGGACGGCAACACAGATACGCAGTATTTT; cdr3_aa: CATLEDGNTDTQYF
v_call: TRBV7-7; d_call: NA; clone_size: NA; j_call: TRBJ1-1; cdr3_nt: TGTGCTAGCAGTATAAATCAGGGCACTGAAGCTTTCTTT; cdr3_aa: CASSINQGTEAFF
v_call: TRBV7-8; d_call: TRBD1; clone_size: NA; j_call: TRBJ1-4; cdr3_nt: TGTGCCAGCAGCTTATCACCGGGACAGCGAAATGAAAAACTGTTTTTT; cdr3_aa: CASSLSPGQRNEKLFF
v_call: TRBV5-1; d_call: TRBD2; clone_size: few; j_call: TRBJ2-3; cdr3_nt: TGCGCCAGCAGCTTACTAGCGGGAGGAGATTTTGGCACAGATACGCAGTATTTT; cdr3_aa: CASSLLAGGDFGTDTQYF
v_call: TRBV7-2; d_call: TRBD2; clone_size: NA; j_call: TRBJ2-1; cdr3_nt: TGTGCCAGCAGCTTAGGTTCCGGGGCTAGCGGGGGCAATGAGCAGTTCTTC; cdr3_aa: CASSLGSGASGGNEQFF
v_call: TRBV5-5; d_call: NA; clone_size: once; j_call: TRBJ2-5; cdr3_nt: TGTGCCAGCAGTAGTAGGGCCGTCAGAGAGACCCAGTACTTC; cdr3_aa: CASSSRAVRETQYF
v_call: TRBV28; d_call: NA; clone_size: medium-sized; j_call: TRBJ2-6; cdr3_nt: TGTGCCAGCACTGTTACAGGCTCTGGGGCCAACGTCCTGACTTTC; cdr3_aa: CASTVTGSGANVLTF
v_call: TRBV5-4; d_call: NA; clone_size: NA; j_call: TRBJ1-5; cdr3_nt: TGTGCCAGCAGCTTGGGTAGCCCTGGGGGCAATCAGCCCCAGCATTTT; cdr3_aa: CASSLGSPGGNQPQHF
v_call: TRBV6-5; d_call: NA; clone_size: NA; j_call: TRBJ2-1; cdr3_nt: TGTGCCAGCAGTTACTCGATACTACAATCCTACAATGAGCAGTTCTTC; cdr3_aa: CASSYSILQSYNEQFF
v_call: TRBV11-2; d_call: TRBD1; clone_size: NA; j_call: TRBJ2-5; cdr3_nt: TGTGCCAGCAGCCCTGGGACAGGGTTACGAGAGACCCAGTACTTC; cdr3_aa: CASSPGTGLRETQYF
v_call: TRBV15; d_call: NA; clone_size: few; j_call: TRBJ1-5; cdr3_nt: TGTGCCACCAGCAGGGACAATCAGCCCCAGCATTTT; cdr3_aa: CATSRDNQPQHF
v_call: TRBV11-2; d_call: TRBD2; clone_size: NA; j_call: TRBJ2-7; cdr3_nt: TGTGCCAGCAGGAGGGGACTAGCGGGAGGGAGTAGGTACGAGCAGTACTTC; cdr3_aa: CASRRGLAGGSRYEQYF
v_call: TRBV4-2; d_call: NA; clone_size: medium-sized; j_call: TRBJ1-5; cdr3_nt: TGTGCCAGCAGCCAAGATCAGTCGTGGGATCAGCCCCAGCATTTT; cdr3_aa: CASSQDQSWDQPQHF
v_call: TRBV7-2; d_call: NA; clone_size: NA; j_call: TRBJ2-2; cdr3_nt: TGTGCCAGCAGCTTACGCCAGCAGAACACCGGGGAGCTGTTTTTT; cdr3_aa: CASSLRQQNTGELFF
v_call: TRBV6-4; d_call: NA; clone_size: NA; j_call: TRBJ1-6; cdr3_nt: TGTGCCAGCAGTGACAGAGGACTCGGCAATTCACCCCTCCACTTT; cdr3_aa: CASSDRGLGNSPLHF
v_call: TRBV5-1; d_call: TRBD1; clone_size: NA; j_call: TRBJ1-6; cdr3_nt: TGCGCCAGCTCCTTGACCGGACAGGGGAGGTCACCCCTCCACTTT; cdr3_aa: CASSLTGQGRSPLHF
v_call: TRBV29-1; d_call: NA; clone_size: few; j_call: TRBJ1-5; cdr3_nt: TGCAGCGTGATGTCCTATCAGCCCCAGCATTTT; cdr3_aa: CSVMSYQPQHF
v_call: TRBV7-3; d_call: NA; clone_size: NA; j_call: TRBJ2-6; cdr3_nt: TGTGCCAGCAGCCCGGACCGCCTAGTCCTGACTTTC; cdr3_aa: CASSPDRLVLTF
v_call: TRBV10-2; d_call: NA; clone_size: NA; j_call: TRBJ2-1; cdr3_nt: TGCGCCAGCAGAGTCGACCGGCAGGGTCCGCAGTTCTTC; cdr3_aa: CASRVDRQGPQFF
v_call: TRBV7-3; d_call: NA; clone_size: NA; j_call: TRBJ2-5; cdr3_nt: TGTGCCAGCAGCTCCGGATCGGGGGAGACCCAGTACTTC; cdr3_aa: CASSSGSGETQYF
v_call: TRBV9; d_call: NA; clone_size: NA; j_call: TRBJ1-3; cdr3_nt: TGTGCCAGCAGCGGGGAGGGCCAGGCGGTACACACCATATATTTT; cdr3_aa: CASSGEGQAVHTIYF
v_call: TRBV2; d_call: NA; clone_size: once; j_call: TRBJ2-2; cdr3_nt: TGTGCCAGCAGTGAATCAGGCGCACCGGGGGAGCTGTTTTTT; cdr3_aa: CASSESGAPGELFF
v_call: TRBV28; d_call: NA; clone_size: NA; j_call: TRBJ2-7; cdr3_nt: TGTGCCAGCAGTCCCCGGGGAGGAGGGGGGGAGCAGTACTTC; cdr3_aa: CASSPRGGGGEQYF
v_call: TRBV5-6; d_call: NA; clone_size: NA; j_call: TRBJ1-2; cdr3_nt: TGTGCCAGCAGCTCAGGGGTCGGATATGGCTACACCTTC; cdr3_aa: CASSSGVGYGYTF
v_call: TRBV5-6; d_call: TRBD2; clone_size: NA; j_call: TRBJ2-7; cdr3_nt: TGTGCCAGCAGCTCATTAGCAGCGGGAGGGCCCCACGAGCAGTACTTC; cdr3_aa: CASSSLAAGGPHEQYF
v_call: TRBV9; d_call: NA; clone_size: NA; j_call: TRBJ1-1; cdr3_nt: TGTGCCAGCAGCGTCAATGCAGCAGGGAACACTGAAGCTTTCTTT; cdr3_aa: CASSVNAAGNTEAFF
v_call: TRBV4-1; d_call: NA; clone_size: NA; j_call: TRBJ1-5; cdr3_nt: TGCGCCAGCAGCCAGGGGGCCGAGCCCCAGCATTTT; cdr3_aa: CASSQGAEPQHF
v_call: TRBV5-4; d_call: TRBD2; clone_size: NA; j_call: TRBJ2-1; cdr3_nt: TGTGCCAGCAGCTCCGCCGGGGGGTTAACTTCGGGTGAGCAGTTCTTC; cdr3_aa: CASSSAGGLTSGEQFF
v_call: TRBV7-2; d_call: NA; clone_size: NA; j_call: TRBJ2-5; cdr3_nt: TGTGCCAGCAGCTTCCTGGGCACTAAAGAGACCCAGTACTTC; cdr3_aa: CASSFLGTKETQYF
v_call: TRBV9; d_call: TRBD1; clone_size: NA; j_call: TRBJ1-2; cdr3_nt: TGTGCCAGCAGCTACCTGGACAGGGCCTATGGCTACACCTTC; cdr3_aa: CASSYLDRAYGYTF
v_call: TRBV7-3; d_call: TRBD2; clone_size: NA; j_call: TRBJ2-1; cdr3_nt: TGTGCCAGCAGCCCTCCTAGCGGGGGGGCAAATGAGCAGTTCTTC; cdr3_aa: CASSPPSGGANEQFF
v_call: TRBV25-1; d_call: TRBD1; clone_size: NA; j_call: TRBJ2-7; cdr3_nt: TGTGCCAGCAGTGAGGGGAGGGACAGGGGGTACGAGCAGTACTTC; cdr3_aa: CASSEGRDRGYEQYF
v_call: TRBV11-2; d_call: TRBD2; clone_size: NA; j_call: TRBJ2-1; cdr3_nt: TGTGCCAGCAGCCCCTTCCCTGGGCGGGGGGGCCCTAATGAGCAGTTCTTC; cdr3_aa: CASSPFPGRGGPNEQFF
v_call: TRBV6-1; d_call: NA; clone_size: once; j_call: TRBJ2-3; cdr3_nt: TGTGCCAGCGCCCCTGTTGTCGGTACGCAGTATTTT; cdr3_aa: CASAPVVGTQYF
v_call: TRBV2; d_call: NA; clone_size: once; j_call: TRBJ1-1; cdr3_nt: TGTGCCAGCATCGAGGGACTTCTCTCAGGGGAAGCTTTCTTT; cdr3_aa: CASIEGLLSGEAFF